Following are 27 T cell receptor beta chains from one sample sequenced in a study of blood T cell repertoires in COVID-19. This table comes from immunoSEQ multiplex PCR, and its TCRdb copy is limited to in-frame clones, with some not included. In the table there are under 95,000 clones, 86% of which are singletons. The sequencing input was peripheral blood. Source of these receptors: a woman of 80 years or more with acute or convalescent COVID-19.

This clone was seen more than once but under ten times. The genes are TRBV7-3 and TRBJ1-1; a possible D gene is TRBD1 (6 bases). This CDR3 is 14 amino acids long. V was cut by 5 bases and J by 1 base, with 11 bases left in between. Germline CDR1 and CDR2: SGHTA and FQGTGA. CDR3 in amino acids: CASSPRGGNTEAFF. For the CDR3, the DNA is TGTGCCAGCAGCCCCCGAGGGGGGAACACTGAAGCTTTCTTT.

V is TRBV2 and J is TRBJ1-5, with D possibly TRBD1 on 6 matching bases. The CDR3 length is 14 residues. Germline V gene lookup returns CDR1 SNHLY and CDR2 FYNNEI. V was cut by 4 bases and J by 1 base, with 8 bases left in between. The CDR3 sequence is CASSVRGSNQPQHF. The CDR3 DNA reads TGTGCCAGCAGTGTGAGGGGGAGCAATCAGCCCCAGCATTTT. Combining the CDR3 with reference TRBV2 and TRBJ1-5 gives the whole variable domain EPEVTQTPSHQVTQMGQEVILRCVPISNHLYFYWYRQILGQKVEFLVSFYNNEISEKSEIFDDQFSVERPDGSNFTLKIRSTKLEDSAMYFCASSVRGSNQPQHFGDGTRLSIL.

The CDR3: CASSETRGDTQYF. The CDR3 bases are TGTGCCAGCAGTGAAACCCGAGGGGATACGCAGTATTTT. The chain employs TRBV6-4 and TRBJ2-3, with D possibly being TRBD2 (5 bases). V was cut by 3 bases and J by 6 bases, with 10 bases left in between. From germline, CDR1 is MRHNA and CDR2 SNTAGT. The CDR3 sequence is 13 residues long.

This rearrangement joins TRBV9 to TRBJ1-3, with no clear D. CDR1 SGDLS and CDR2 YYNGEE come from the germline V gene. Trimming took off 0 bases at V and 7 bases at J, with 14 bases between the two ends. The CDR3 extends over 15 amino acids. Here the CDR3 reads CASSVEMSSANTIYF. The DNA of the CDR3 is TGTGCCAGCAGCGTAGAGATGTCCTCCGCGAACACCATATATTTT.

This clone appeared a few times. This chain links TRBV6-6 with TRBJ1-1; TRBD1 might be the D (5 bases). The CDR3 is made up of 13 amino acids. V was pared by 6 bases and J by 6 bases, with 14 bases between. From germline, CDR1 is MNHNY and CDR2 SVGAGI (reference sequence). This CDR3 reads CASSDDSPPEAFF. The CDR3, as DNA: TGTGCCAGCAGCGACGACAGTCCCCCTGAAGCTTTCTTT.

The chain recombines TRBV3-1 (or the pseudogene TRBV3-2) with TRBJ1-6, with no clear D. Between the trimmed V and J ends, which lost 1 base and 3 bases, there was a span of 10 bases. This CDR3 region has 16 residues. The germline V gene has CDR1 LGHDT and CDR2 YNNKEL (reference sequence). CDR3: CASSQGAQHYNSPLHF. The CDR3 DNA reads TGTGCCAGCAGCCAAGGGGCGCAGCACTATAATTCACCCCTCCACTTT.

V usage is TRBV12-3 or TRBV12-4 and J usage is TRBJ2-7; D gene uncertain. Trimming took 6 bases from V and 4 from J, leaving 13 bases between them. This CDR3 region has 13 residues. The CDR3 loop reads CASSPSPHYEQYF. CDR3 DNA sequence: TGTGCCAGCAGCCCCAGTCCTCATTACGAGCAGTACTTC.

The rearrangement uses TRBV7-8 and TRBJ1-3, with unresolved D. CDR3 size: 15 residues. V was cut by 0 bases and J by 3 bases, with 9 bases left in between. The germline V gene encodes CDR1 SGHVS and CDR2 FQNEAQ. The CDR3 region is CASSLAIGGGNTIYF. The CDR3 DNA reads as TGTGCCAGCAGCTTAGCGATCGGAGGTGGAAACACCATATATTTT.

This clone was detected only a few times. The chain uses TRBV5-1 and TRBJ2-3; possible D gene TRBD1, 5 bases. V was pared by 4 bases and J by 6 bases, with 9 bases between. The germline gives CDR1 SGHRS, CDR2 YFSETQ. This CDR3 is 12 amino acids long. The chain's CDR3 is CASSGAGDTQYF. The CDR3 DNA reads TGCGCCAGCAGCGGGGCAGGGGATACGCAGTATTTT.

The chain uses TRBV11-2 and TRBJ2-7, with D possibly TRBD1 on 5 matching bases. The CDR3 has 13 amino acids. Germline loops: CDR1 SGHAT, CDR2 FQNNGV. The V and J ends lost 4 bases and 2 bases respectively, with 9 bases between them. CDR3 coding DNA: TGTGCCAGCAGCTACAGACAGACCTACGAGCAGTACTTC. This translates into CASSYRQTYEQYF. Drawing the rest from reference TRBV11-2 and TRBJ2-7, the complete variable domain is EAGVAQSPRYKIIEKRQSVAFWCNPISGHATLYWYQQILGQGPKLLIQFQNNGVVDDSQLPKDRFSAERLKGVDSTLKIQPAKLEDSAVYLCASSYRQTYEQYFGPGTRLTVT.

The CDR3, as DNA: TGTGCCACCAGTCCGTCCCAACCTCCGGGGAAAGGCTATGGCTACACCTTC. It specifies CATSPSQPPGKGYGYTF. The chain has TRBV24-1 and TRBJ1-2; D gene ambiguous. With 6 bases removed from V and 4 bases from J, the gap between germline ends came to 23 bases. Per germline, CDR1 KGHDR and CDR2 SFDVKD. CDR3 size: 17 residues.

V usage is TRBV28 and J usage is TRBJ1-2; D is perhaps TRBD1 (5 bases). The CDR3 has 14 residues. CDR1 is MDHEN, CDR2 SYDVKM, per germline. Trimming removed 5 bases from V and 7 bases from J, with 17 bases in between. The CDR3 nucleotides are TGTGCCAGCAGTATAATAGTCCAGGGTCGTGGCTACACCTTC. It codes for CASSIIVQGRGYTF.

The chain couples TRBV27 to TRBJ2-2; 14 nucleotides align to TRBD2. Germline loops: CDR1 MNHEY, CDR2 SMNVEV (reference sequence). The CDR3 is made up of 17 amino acids. V dropped 6 bases and J dropped 7; count of bases not matched to a gene: 10. CDR3 bases: TGTGCCAGCAGCCGAAGACTAGCGGGGGGGCGAAGCGGGGAGCTGTTTTTT. It encodes CASSRRLAGGRSGELFF.

This chain uses TRBV19 with TRBJ1-6; D perhaps matches TRBD1 (6 bases). Trimming removed 5 bases at V and 14 bases at J, with 13 bases between. The CDR3 has 12 residues. CDR1 and CDR2 (germline): LNHDA, SQIVND (reference sequence). This CDR3 is CASSFAGAALHF. CDR3 nucleotides: TGTGCCAGTAGTTTTGCAGGGGCAGCCCTCCACTTT.

The chain joins TRBV13 to TRBJ2-3, with D perhaps TRBD1 (5 bases). The germline gives CDR1 PRHDT, CDR2 FYEKMQ (reference sequence). There are 14 residues in the CDR3. Deletions cut 1 base from V and 5 bases from J, with 10 bases between. Here the CDR3 DNA reads TGTGCCAGCAGCTTAGAAGGGGTAGAAGATACGCAGTATTTT. Amino acid sequence: CASSLEGVEDTQYF.

Only one count was recorded for this clone. The V gene is TRBV12-5, the J gene TRBJ2-1; 12 nucleotides agree with TRBD2. Germline V gene data show CDR1 as LGHNT and CDR2 as FRNRAP. This CDR3 is built from 21 residues. Trimming cost V 3 bases and J 0 bases; bases outside gene matches: 15. CDR3 protein: CASGFDPLAGGLMSSYNEQFF. CDR3 coding DNA: TGTGCTAGTGGTTTCGATCCTCTAGCGGGGGGGCTGATGAGCTCCTACAATGAGCAGTTCTTC.

This chain connects TRBV2 to TRBJ1-5; 11 bases agree with TRBD1. The CDR3 runs 13 residues. Looked up from germline, CDR1 is SNHLY and CDR2 is FYNNEI. V was clipped by 7 bases and J by 6 bases; unmatched bases: 2. CDR3 nucleotides: TGTGCCAGCACTGGGACAGGGGGTCAGCCCCAGCATTTT. Translating gives CASTGTGGQPQHF.

This clone was picked up one time. The J gene is TRBJ1-1, the V gene TRBV2; D might be TRBD1 (6 bases). V lost 7 bases to trimming and J lost 4 bases, with 22 bases between them. Germline CDR1 and CDR2: SNHLY and FYNNEI. The CDR3 runs to 16 residues. The CDR3 DNA reads TGTGCCAGCACCCACCCCCCGACAGGCGGACGCACTGAAGCTTTCTTT. It is translated as CASTHPPTGGRTEAFF.

The CDR3 loop reads CASSQWGGFYNEQFF. As DNA, the CDR3 is TGTGCCAGCAGCCAATGGGGGGGTTTCTACAATGAGCAGTTCTTC. V gene TRBV14 combines with J gene TRBJ2-1; 7 nucleotides match TRBD2. V shed 2 bases and J 3 bases; nucleotides not matched to a gene: 4. Germline assignment: CDR1 SGHDN and CDR2 FVKESK. CDR3 size: 15 residues.

Only a few counts were recorded for this clone. The V gene is TRBV19, the J gene TRBJ1-6, with TRBD1 as a possible D gene (6 bases). The CDR3 consists of 15 residues. The germline V and J ends were trimmed by 6 bases and 13 bases, with 22 bases remaining between them. Per germline, CDR1 LNHDA and CDR2 SQIVND (reference sequence). Here the CDR3 reads CASSRFEGVGEPLHF. DNA of the CDR3: TGTGCCAGTAGCCGATTTGAGGGGGTTGGGGAGCCCCTCCACTTT.

This clone was seen only once. This chain connects TRBV7-2 to TRBJ2-1; the match to TRBD2 covers 12 bases. Trimming at V came to 0 bases and at J to 6 bases, leaving 6 bases not matched to a gene. Germline CDR1 SGHTA, CDR2 FQGNSA. This CDR3 has 17 residues. The CDR3 protein is CASSLAPLAGGPNEQFF. CDR3 nucleotide sequence: TGTGCCAGCAGCTTAGCGCCCCTAGCGGGGGGGCCCAATGAGCAGTTCTTC.

This chain connects TRBV19 to TRBJ2-7; the D is unclear. The V gene lost 1 base and the J gene lost 2 bases, with 12 bases spanning the gap. The CDR3 length is 15 residues. The germline V gene encodes CDR1 LNHDA and CDR2 SQIVND (reference sequence). The DNA of the CDR3 is TGTGCCAGTAGTATAGTGAGCGTCGGAGCCTACGAGCAGTACTTC. It translates to CASSIVSVGAYEQYF.

A few counts support this clone. J is TRBJ1-1 and V is TRBV28; unclear D gene. The CDR3 totals 13 residues. Germline V CDR1 and CDR2: MDHEN, SYDVKM. The V end lost 4 bases, the J end lost 7 bases, and 13 bases lay between the germline ends. CDR3 in DNA: TGTGCCAGCAGTTCTCGGTTAATCGTTGAAGCTTTCTTT. Encoded protein: CASSSRLIVEAFF.

This chain connects TRBV28 to TRBJ1-5, with D possibly being TRBD1 (6 bases). Germline CDR1 reads MDHEN; CDR2 reads SYDVKM. This CDR3 has 15 residues. Trimming pared 10 bases from V and 1 base from J, leaving 17 bases between. Here the CDR3 reads CATAPRGRSNQPQHF. CDR3 in DNA: TGTGCCACAGCCCCCAGGGGAAGGAGCAATCAGCCCCAGCATTTT. The whole variable domain, filled in from reference TRBV28 and TRBJ1-5, reads DVKVTQSSRYLVKRTGEKVFLECVQDMDHENMFWYRQDPGLGLRLIYFSYDVKMKEKGDIPEGYSVSREKKERFSLILESASTNQTSMYLCATAPRGRSNQPQHFGDGTRLSIL.

The genes are TRBV9 and TRBJ1-3; 9 bases are a match to TRBD1. Trimming at V came to 4 bases and at J to 0 bases, leaving 14 bases not matched to a gene. There are 19 residues in the CDR3. In germline, CDR1 is SGDLS, CDR2 YYNGEE. The CDR3 protein is CASSSRGGGTGSSGNTIYF. The DNA for the CDR3 is TGTGCCAGCAGCTCCAGGGGGGGAGGGACAGGGAGCTCTGGAAACACCATATATTTT.

The CDR3 protein is CASSIVRQGNSPLHF. In DNA, the CDR3 is TGTGCCAGTAGTATAGTTCGACAGGGTAATTCACCCCTCCACTTT. The chain couples TRBV19 to TRBJ1-6; 7 bases are shared with TRBD1. With 1 base clipped from V and 6 bases from J, the junction kept 3 bases outside the gene matches. CDR3 length: 15 residues. The V gene's germline CDR1 is LNHDA and CDR2 SQIVND (reference sequence).

The genes are TRBV18 and TRBJ1-1; D ambiguous. The CDR3 runs to 13 residues. Deletions cut 5 bases from V and 1 base from J, with 8 bases between. Germline assignment: CDR1 KGHSH and CDR2 LQKENI. In nucleotides, the CDR3 is TGTGCCAGCTCAGTTGGCCCGAACACTGAAGCTTTCTTT. This gives the protein CASSVGPNTEAFF.